This TCR beta chain was captured by sequencing in a study of blood T cell repertoires in COVID-19. Libraries were prepared by immunoSEQ multiplex PCR; TCRdb keeps only in-frame clonotypes and omits some of them. The repertoire holds under 150,000 clones, with around 84% as singletons. The receptor was derived from a man aged 40-49 years with acute or convalescent COVID-19. Sequenced input: peripheral blood.

Here the CDR3 reads CASSEMGAQSIYEQFF. The CDR3 DNA reads TGTGCCAGCAGCGAGATGGGGGCCCAGTCAATATATGAGCAGTTCTTC. V gene TRBV7-2 combines with J gene TRBJ2-1, with D possibly TRBD1 on 6 matching bases. Trimming removed 5 bases from V and 8 bases from J, with 22 bases in between. The CDR3 runs to 16 residues. Germline V gene data show CDR1 as SGHTA and CDR2 as FQGNSA.